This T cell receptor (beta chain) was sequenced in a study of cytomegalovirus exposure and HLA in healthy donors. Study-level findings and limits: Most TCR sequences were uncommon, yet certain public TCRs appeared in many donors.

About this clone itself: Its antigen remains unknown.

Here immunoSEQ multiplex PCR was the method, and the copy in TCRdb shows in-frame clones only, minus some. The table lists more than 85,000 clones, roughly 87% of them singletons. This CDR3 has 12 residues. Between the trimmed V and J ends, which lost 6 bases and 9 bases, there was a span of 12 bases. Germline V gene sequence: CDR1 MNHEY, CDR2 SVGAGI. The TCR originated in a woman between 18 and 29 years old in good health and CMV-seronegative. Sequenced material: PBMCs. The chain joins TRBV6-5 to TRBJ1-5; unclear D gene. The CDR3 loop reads CASSPGRGPQHF. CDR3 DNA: TGTGCCAGCAGCCCGGGGAGAGGGCCCCAGCATTTT.